What follows describes a single TCR beta chain. Its antigen is unidentified. The V segment lost 5 bases and the J segment 4 bases; nucleotides outside the gene matches: 8. The CDR3 is 17 residues long. Germline values: CDR1 SEHNR, CDR2 FQNEAQ (reference sequence). TCRdb reprocessed the RT-PCR reads via MiXCR and lists one record per CDR3 protein. The sample lists approximately 700,000 distinct CDR3 sequences, around 13% occurring once. The entry originates in a study of response to subunit inactivated influenza vaccine. Broader study findings: Authors suggested seasonal influenza vaccinations each recruit few new T cells.

The sample here was PBMCs from blood, taken 14 to 15 days before vaccination. The rearrangement joins TRBV7-9 to TRBJ2-1, with 13 bases matching TRBD2. The receptor comes from a man aged 45-65 years who received an inactivated influenza vaccine. CDR3 DNA: TGTGCCAGCAGCGGAGGACTAGCGGGAGAAGCGTACAATGAGCAGTTCTTC. Protein product: CASSGGLAGEAYNEQFF.